The text below deals with one T cell receptor beta chain. Extracted RNA was reverse transcribed into cDNA, the sequencing template. TCRdb's table, derived via immunoSEQ multiplex PCR, lists solely in-frame clones and lacks some. The sample lists fewer than 150,000 clones, about 61% occurring once. CDR1 and CDR2 (germline): MNHNY, SVGAGI (reference sequence). This CDR3 spans 14 amino acids. V was clipped by 6 bases and J by 6 bases, with 15 bases between them. These data come from a study of CD8+ T cells in alopecia areata. The sequence came from a human donor in good health. Sequences were obtained from CD4+ T cells sorted from blood. V gene TRBV6-6 combines with J gene TRBJ1-5; a weak D match, TRBD1 (5 bases). The chain's CDR3 is CASRPQGRSQPQHF. As DNA, the CDR3 is TGTGCCAGCAGACCTCAGGGTAGGAGTCAGCCCCAGCATTTT.